The present entry profiles one T cell receptor (beta chain) with its context. Libraries were prepared by immunoSEQ multiplex PCR; TCRdb keeps only in-frame clonotypes and omits some of them. Among about 970 clones listed, approximately 88% were seen once. This record comes from a study of brain metastases from non-small cell lung cancer. The CDR3 runs to 15 residues. Per germline, CDR1 SGHKS and CDR2 YYEKEE (reference sequence). Trimming took off 5 bases at V and 5 bases at J, with 17 bases between the two ends. The chain couples TRBV5-5 to TRBJ1-5; tentatively, D is TRBD1 (6 bases). The source of this sequence is a donor over 35 with non-small cell lung cancer. Sequencing input: primary lung tumor tissue. CDR3 loop: CASRHSGGQDQPQHF. The CDR3 region has the DNA TGTGCCAGCAGACATAGCGGGGGGCAAGATCAGCCCCAGCATTTT.